In this sample, the clone carrying this T cell receptor beta chain turned up many times. The antigen remains undetermined. TCRdb analysed the 5' RACE reads with MiXCR anew, one entry per CDR3 protein. The data show 100,000 or so distinct CDR3 sequences, around 8.3% seen once. This sample is part of a study of CD8 T cells in ankylosing spondylitis. Overall study findings and caveats: Ankylosing spondylitis blood appeared to carry a characteristic TCR beta motif of roughly eight highly homologous variants.

The germline V and J ends were trimmed by 5 bases and 4 bases, with 12 bases remaining between them. This CDR3 spans 13 amino acids. The source is a male donor with ankylosing spondylitis. The chain combines TRBV12-3 or TRBV12-4 with TRBJ2-7; D not certain. Sequenced material: blood, either unsorted or a sorted T cell fraction (not recorded which). As DNA, the CDR3 is TGTGCCAGCAGTCCGTACATGGATTACGAGCAGTACTTC. Its translation is CASSPYMDYEQYF.